Listed below are T cell receptor beta chains from one sample, sequenced in a study of T cells in Graves' hyperthyroidism and ophthalmopathy. Each CDR3 protein is one row after TCRdb ran MiXCR on the multiplex PCR reads. The data show around 250,000 distinct CDR3 sequences, roughly 15% seen once. Source material: blood. The receptors here all came from a woman younger than 30 with Graves' ophthalmopathy. The CDR3 runs from the conserved cysteine through the conserved F or W. Expanded clones get a size class; other rows say once, few or many, or leave the size out.

clone size	V gene	J gene	CDR3 protein
-	TRBV9	TRBJ2-3	CASSIGQGNTDTQYF
many	TRBV28	TRBJ2-1	CASSVPNSGEQFF
many	TRBV28	TRBJ2-7	CASSLFGTGSYEQYF
-	TRBV20-1	TRBJ2-3	CSARGSRTDTQYF
many	TRBV6-1	TRBJ1-1	CASIIDRSHTEAFF
many	TRBV7-2	TRBJ2-3	CASNFPLSGSNTDTQYF
many	TRBV14	TRBJ2-1	CASSQAPPRASHNEQFF
many	TRBV11-2	TRBJ1-1	CASGRTGMNTEAFF
-	TRBV2	TRBJ2-1	CASSGKNVNNEQFF
many	TRBV7-3	TRBJ2-1	CASSLMSGGGGTYNEQFF
many	TRBV12-3/TRBV12-4	TRBJ2-7	CASGLYGFEQYF
many	TRBV20-1	TRBJ2-7	CSAYRDGSEQYF
few	TRBV19	TRBJ2-2	CASSIPGQGVTNTGELFF
many	TRBV7-3	TRBJ2-3	CASSFWQGATDTQYF
many	TRBV20-1	TRBJ1-1	CSATPLAGPNTEAFF
many	TRBV18	TRBJ2-7	CASSPGTGIGEQYF
many	TRBV12-3/TRBV12-4	TRBJ1-1	CASTPLVAGRNTEAFF
many	TRBV20-1	TRBJ1-1	CSARGGTEAFF
many	TRBV28	TRBJ1-2	CASSLPDYGYTF
many	TRBV18	TRBJ1-5	CASSPPGASYSNQPQHF
-	TRBV10-2	TRBJ2-1	CASSEIGRSWGTKGSYNEQFF
many	TRBV6-1	TRBJ2-3	CASTPDRYTQYF
many	TRBV12-3/TRBV12-4	TRBJ1-1	CASSLRGDPFSQAFF
many	TRBV6-1	TRBJ2-2	CASSVSRAGELFF
many	TRBV3-1	TRBJ1-2	CASSQDLRGSNYGYTF
many	TRBV6-5	TRBJ2-7	CASSYDLSYEQYF
many	TRBV6-4	TRBJ2-3	CASSDSVAGGSRDTQYF
-	TRBV19	TRBJ2-3	CASSIGTTTDTQYF
many	TRBV3-1	TRBJ1-3	CASSPLLGRRRGNTIYF
many	TRBV12-3/TRBV12-4	TRBJ1-5	CASSLRTGSQPQHF
many	TRBV27	TRBJ1-2	CASSKLQGGGYTF
many	TRBV4-3	TRBJ2-3	CASSRDRGLPSTDTQYF
many	TRBV12-3/TRBV12-4	TRBJ2-7	CASSLMESGWDYEQYF
many	TRBV7-3	TRBJ2-1	CASSESGKNEQFF
many	TRBV20-1	TRBJ2-1	CSAFPTGLAGNEQFF
many	TRBV20-1	TRBJ2-2	CSASGGQGVNTGELFF
-	TRBV2	TRBJ2-2	CASTETHNTGELFF
few	TRBV11-2	TRBJ1-1	CASSLVGTGNPRRENTEAFF
many	TRBV5-1	TRBJ1-1	CASSLVQPTEAFF
many	TRBV7-3	TRBJ1-1	CASSPHPPPRTEAFF
few	TRBV20-1	TRBJ2-5	CSAILSSGGSQETQYF
many	TRBV11-2	TRBJ1-2	CASSEELNYGYTF
many	TRBV9	TRBJ1-1	CASSVEEGNTEAFF
-	TRBV6-5	TRBJ2-5	CASSYSLVETQYF
-	TRBV19	TRBJ2-2	CASSIASGVNTGELFF
many	TRBV5-1	TRBJ2-1	CASSLARTSGGDEQFF
many	TRBV11-3	TRBJ2-7	CASSLVWRGGEQYF
many	TRBV18	TRBJ2-1	CASSPPRDRGFRPHNEQFF
many	TRBV28	TRBJ2-7	CASSFANTGGYEQYF
many	TRBV20-1	TRBJ2-1	CSARVTSGRASYNEQFF
many	TRBV12-3/TRBV12-4	TRBJ2-2	CASSADWGRGWNTGELFF
many	TRBV28	TRBJ1-2	CASSFGRRGYTF
many	TRBV3-1	TRBJ2-2	CASSPALIPEELFF
few	TRBV19	TRBJ2-2	CATRRGTDTGELFF
many	TRBV20-1	TRBJ1-3	CSGSTGSSGNTIYF